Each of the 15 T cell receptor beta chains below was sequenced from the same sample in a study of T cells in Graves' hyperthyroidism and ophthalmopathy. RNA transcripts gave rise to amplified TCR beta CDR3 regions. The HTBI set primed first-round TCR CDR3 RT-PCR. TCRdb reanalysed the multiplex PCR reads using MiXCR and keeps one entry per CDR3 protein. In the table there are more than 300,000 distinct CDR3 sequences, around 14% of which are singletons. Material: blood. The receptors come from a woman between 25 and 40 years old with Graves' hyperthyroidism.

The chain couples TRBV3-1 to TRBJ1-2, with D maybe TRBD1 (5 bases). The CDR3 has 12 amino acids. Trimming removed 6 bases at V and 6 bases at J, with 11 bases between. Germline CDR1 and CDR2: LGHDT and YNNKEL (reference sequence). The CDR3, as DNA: TGTGCCAGCAGTGGACCGGGGCATGGCTACACCTTC. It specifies CASSGPGHGYTF. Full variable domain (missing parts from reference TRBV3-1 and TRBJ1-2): DTAVSQTPKYLVTQMGNDKSIKCEQNLGHDTMYWYKQDSKKFLKIMFSYNNKELIINETVPNRFSPKSPDKAHLNLHINSLELGDSAVYFCASSGPGHGYTFGSGTRLTVV.

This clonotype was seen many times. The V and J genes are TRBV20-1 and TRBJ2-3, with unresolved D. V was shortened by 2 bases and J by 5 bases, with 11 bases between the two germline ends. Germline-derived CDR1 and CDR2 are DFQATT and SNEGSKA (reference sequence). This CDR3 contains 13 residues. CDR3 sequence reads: CSARPRRKDTQYF. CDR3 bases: TGCAGTGCTAGACCCCGAAGAAAAGATACGCAGTATTTT.

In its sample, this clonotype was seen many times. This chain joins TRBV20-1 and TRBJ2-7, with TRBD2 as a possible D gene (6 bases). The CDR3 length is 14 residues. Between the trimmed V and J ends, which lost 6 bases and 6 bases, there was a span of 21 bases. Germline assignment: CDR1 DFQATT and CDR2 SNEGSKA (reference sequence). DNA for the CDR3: TGCAGTGCCATAGTTCGGGGGTCCCGGCTCGAGCAGTACTTC. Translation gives CSAIVRGSRLEQYF.

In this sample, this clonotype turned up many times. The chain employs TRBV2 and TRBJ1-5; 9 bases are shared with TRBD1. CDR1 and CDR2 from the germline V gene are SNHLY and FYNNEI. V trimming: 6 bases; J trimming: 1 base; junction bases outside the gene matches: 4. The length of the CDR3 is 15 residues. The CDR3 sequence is CASRWDRASNQPQHF. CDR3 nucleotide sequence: TGTGCCAGCAGGTGGGACAGGGCCAGCAATCAGCCCCAGCATTTT.

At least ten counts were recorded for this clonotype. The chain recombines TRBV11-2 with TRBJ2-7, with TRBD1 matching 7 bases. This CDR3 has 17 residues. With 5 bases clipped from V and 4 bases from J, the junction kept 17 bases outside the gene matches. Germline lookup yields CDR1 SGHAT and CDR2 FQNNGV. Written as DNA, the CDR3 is TGTGCCAGCAGCCCGGTTAACAGGGGAAGGGGATCTTACGAGCAGTACTTC. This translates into CASSPVNRGRGSYEQYF.

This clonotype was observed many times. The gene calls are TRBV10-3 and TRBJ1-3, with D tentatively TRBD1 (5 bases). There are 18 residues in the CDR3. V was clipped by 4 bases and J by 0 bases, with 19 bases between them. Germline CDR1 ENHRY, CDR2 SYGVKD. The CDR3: CAISGSQVFGNSGNTIYF. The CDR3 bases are TGTGCCATCAGTGGATCACAGGTTTTCGGAAACTCTGGAAACACCATATATTTT.

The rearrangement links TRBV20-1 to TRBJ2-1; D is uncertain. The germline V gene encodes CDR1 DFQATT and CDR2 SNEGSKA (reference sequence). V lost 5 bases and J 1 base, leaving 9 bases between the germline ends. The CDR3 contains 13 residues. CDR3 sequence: CSAAVRSYNEQFF. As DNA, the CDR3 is TGCAGTGCTGCGGTTAGGTCCTACAATGAGCAGTTCTTC.

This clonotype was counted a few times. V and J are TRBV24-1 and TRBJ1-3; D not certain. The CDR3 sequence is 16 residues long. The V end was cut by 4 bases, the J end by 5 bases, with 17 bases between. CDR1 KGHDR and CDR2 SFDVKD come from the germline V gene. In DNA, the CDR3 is TGTGCCACCAGTGACTCAACTGTTGGTTCGCGAAACACCATATATTTT. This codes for CATSDSTVGSRNTIYF.

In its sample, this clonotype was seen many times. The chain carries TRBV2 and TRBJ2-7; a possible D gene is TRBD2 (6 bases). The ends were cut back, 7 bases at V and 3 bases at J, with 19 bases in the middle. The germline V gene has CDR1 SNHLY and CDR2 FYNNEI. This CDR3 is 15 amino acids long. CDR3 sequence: CASKREAVKVYEQYF. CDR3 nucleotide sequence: TGTGCCAGCAAAAGGGAGGCAGTCAAAGTCTACGAGCAGTACTTC. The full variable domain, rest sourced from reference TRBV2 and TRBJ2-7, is EPEVTQTPSHQVTQMGQEVILRCVPISNHLYFYWYRQILGQKVEFLVSFYNNEISEKSEIFDDQFSVERPDGSNFTLKIRSTKLEDSAMYFCASKREAVKVYEQYFGPGTRLTVT.

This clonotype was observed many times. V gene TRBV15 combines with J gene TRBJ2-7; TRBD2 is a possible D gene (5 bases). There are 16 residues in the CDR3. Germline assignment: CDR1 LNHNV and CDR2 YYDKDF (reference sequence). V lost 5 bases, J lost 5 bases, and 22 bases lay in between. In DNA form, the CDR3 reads TGTGCCACCAGCGAGAGGCAGGTGTCGTTCGGGAACGAGCAGTACTTC. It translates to CATSERQVSFGNEQYF. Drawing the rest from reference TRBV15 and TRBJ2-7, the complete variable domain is DAMVIQNPRYQVTQFGKPVTLSCSQTLNHNVMYWYQQKSSQAPKLLFHYYDKDFNNEADTPDNFQSRRPNTSFCFLDIRSPGLGDTAMYLCATSERQVSFGNEQYFGPGTRLTVT.

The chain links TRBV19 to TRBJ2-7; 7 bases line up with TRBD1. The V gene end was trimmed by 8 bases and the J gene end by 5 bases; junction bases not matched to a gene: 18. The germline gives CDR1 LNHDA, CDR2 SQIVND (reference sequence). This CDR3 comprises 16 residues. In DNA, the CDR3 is TGTGCCAGTTGGAACACCGGGACAGAGGGGTTGGACGAGCAGTACTTC. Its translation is CASWNTGTEGLDEQYF.

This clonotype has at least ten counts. CDR3 DNA sequence: TGTGCCAGCAGTACCTCGGGGGGAAGAGAAGCTTTCTTT. Translating it yields CASSTSGGREAFF. This chain uses TRBV28 with TRBJ1-1, with D maybe TRBD1 (5 bases). The ends were cut back, 5 bases at V and 8 bases at J, with 15 bases in the middle. The V gene's germline CDR1 is MDHEN and CDR2 SYDVKM. CDR3 length: 13 amino acids.

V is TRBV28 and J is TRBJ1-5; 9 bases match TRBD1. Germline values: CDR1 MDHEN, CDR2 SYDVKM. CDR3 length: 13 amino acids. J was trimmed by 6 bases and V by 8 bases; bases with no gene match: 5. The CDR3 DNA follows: TGTGCCAGCGAAACAGGGGGCGTTCAGCCCCAGCATTTT. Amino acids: CASETGGVQPQHF.

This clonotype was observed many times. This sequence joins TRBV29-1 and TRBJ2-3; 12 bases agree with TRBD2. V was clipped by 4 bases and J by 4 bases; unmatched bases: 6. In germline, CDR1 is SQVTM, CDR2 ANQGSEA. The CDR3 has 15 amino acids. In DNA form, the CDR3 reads TGCAGCGTTGTTCCCACTAGCGGGAGGTCAGATACGCAGTATTTT. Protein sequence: CSVVPTSGRSDTQYF.

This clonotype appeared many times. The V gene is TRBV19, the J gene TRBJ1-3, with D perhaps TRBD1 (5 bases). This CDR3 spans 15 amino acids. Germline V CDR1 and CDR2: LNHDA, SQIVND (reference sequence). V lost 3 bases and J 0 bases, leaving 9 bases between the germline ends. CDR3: CASSIDGASGNTIYF. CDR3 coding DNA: TGTGCCAGTAGTATCGACGGGGCCTCTGGAAACACCATATATTTT.